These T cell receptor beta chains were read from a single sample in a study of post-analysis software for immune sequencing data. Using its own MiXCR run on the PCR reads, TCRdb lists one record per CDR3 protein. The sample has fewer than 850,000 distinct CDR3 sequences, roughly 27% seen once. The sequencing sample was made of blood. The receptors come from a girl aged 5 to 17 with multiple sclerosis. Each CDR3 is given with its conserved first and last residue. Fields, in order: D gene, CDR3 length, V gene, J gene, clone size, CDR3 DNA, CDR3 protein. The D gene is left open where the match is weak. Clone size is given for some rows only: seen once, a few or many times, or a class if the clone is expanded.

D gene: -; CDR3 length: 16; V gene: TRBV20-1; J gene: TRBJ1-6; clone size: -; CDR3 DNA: TGCAGTGCTAGAGATTTGTATGAGAAGGAGGGTTCACCCCTCCACTTT; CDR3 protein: CSARDLYEKEGSPLHF
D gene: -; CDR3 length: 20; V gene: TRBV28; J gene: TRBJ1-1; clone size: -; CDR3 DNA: TGTGCCAGCAGTTTCCATAACCGACAGGCCAGAGGGGCACTGAACACTGAAGCTTTCTTT; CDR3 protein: CASSFHNRQARGALNTEAFF
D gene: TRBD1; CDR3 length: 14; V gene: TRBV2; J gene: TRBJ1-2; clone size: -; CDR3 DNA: TGTGCCAGTCTATCCGGGACAGGGGACCGTGGCTACACCTTC; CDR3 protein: CASLSGTGDRGYTF
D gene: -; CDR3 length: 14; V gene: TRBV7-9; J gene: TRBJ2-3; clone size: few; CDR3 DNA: TGTGCCAGCAACACCGCTGGGGCCGCAGATACGCAGTATTTT; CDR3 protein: CASNTAGAADTQYF
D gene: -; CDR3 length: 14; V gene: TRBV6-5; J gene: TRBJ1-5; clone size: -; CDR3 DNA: TGTGCCAGCACCCCGGGACCCGGGGTTCAGCCCCAGCATTTT; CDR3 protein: CASTPGPGVQPQHF
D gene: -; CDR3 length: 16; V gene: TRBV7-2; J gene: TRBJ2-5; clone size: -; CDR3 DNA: TGTGCCAGCAGCTTAAGGCGGGGAAGAACCGGAGAGACCCAGTACTTC; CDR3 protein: CASSLRRGRTGETQYF
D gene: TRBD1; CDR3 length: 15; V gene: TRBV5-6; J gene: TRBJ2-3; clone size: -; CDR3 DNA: TGTGCCAGCAGCTCAAGGGACAGGGGGTCGGATACGCAGTATTTT; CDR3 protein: CASSSRDRGSDTQYF
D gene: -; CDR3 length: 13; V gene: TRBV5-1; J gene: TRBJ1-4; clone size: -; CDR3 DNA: TGCGCCAGCGCATTAGACGCCCCCGAAAAACTGTTTTTT; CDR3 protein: CASALDAPEKLFF
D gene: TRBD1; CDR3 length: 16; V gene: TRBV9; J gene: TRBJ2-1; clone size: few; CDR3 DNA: TGTGCCAGCAGCGTAGGGTTAGACAGGGGGACCAATGAGCAGTTCTTC; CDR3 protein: CASSVGLDRGTNEQFF
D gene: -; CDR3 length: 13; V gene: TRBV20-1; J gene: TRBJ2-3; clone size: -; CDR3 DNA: TGCAGTGCCAAGAGGGGTTTAGCAGATACGCAGTATTTT; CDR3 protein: CSAKRGLADTQYF
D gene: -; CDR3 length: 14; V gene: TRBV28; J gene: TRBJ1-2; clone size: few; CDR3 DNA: TGTGCCAGCAGAAAGTCGGGGGGAAACTGTGGCTACACCTTC; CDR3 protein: CASRKSGGNCGYTF
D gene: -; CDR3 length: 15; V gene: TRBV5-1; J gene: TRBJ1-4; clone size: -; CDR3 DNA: TGCGCCAGCAGCCCAGGCCAGGCAACTAATGAAAAACTGTTTTTT; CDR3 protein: CASSPGQATNEKLFF
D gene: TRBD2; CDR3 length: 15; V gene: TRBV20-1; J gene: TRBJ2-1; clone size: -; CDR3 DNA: TGCAGTGCCACGGGAGCTAGCGGGAGACGTCCTGAGCAGTTCTTC; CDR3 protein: CSATGASGRRPEQFF
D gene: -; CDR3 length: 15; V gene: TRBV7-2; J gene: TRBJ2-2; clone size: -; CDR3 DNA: TGTGCCAGCAGCTTTGGCAGGGGGAACACCGGGGAGCTGTTTTTT; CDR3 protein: CASSFGRGNTGELFF
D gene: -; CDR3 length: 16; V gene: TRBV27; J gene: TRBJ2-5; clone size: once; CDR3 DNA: TGTGCCAGCAGTCCGCATGCCCTACAGGATTCCAATGAGCAGTACTTC; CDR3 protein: CASSPHALQDSNEQYF
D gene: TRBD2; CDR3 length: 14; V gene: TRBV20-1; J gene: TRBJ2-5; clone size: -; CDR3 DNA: TGCAGCGCCGGGACTAGCGGGGGGGCAAAGACCCAGTACTTC; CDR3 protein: CSAGTSGGAKTQYF
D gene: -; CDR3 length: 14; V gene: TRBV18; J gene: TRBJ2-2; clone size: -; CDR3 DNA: TGTGCCAGCTCACCACTTTCCGAGGCCGGGGAGCTGTTTTTT; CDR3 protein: CASSPLSEAGELFF
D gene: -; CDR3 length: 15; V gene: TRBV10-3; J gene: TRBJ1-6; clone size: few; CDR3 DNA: TGTGCCACCACACCCCAGAGTGGATATAATTCACCCCTCCACTTT; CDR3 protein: CATTPQSGYNSPLHF
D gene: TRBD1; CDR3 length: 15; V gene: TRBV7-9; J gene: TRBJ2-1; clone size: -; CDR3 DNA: TGTGCCAGCAGCATAGCAGGGACAGGGCAGCATGAGCAGTTCTTC; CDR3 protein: CASSIAGTGQHEQFF
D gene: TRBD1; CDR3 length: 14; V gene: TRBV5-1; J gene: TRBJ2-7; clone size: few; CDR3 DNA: TGCGCCAGCAGCTCCTGGACAGGGGGCGACGAGCAGTACTTC; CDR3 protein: CASSSWTGGDEQYF
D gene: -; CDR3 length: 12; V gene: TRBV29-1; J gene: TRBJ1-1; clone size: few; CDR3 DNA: TGCAGCGGGGGGCGGGGGAGGACTGAAGCTTTCTTT; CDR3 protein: CSGGRGRTEAFF
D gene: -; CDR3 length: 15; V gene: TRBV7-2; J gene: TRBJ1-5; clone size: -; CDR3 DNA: TGTGCCAGCAGCTTAAGGGGAGGGTTCAATCAGCCCCAGCATTTT; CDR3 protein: CASSLRGGFNQPQHF
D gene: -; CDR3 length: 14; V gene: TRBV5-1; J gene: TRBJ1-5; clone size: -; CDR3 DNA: TGCGCCAGCAGTGACGGACACAGCAATCAGCCCCAGCATTTT; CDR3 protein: CASSDGHSNQPQHF
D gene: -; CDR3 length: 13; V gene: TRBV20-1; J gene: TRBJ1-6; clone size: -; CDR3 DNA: TGCAGTGCTAGTGATAGGGTGGCATCACCCCTCCACTTT; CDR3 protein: CSASDRVASPLHF
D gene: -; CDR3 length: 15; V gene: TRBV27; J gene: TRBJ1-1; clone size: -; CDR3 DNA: TGTGCCAGCAGTTTATCGCGTAGGATGAGCACTGAAGCTTTCTTT; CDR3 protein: CASSLSRRMSTEAFF
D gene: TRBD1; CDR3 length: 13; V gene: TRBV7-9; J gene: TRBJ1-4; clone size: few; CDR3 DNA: TGTGCCAGCAGCCCCGGGACAGCGGAAAAACTGTTTTTT; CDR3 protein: CASSPGTAEKLFF
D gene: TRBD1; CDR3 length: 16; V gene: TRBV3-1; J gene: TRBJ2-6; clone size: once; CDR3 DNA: TGTGCCAGCAGGGAGACAGGGATTTCCGGGGCCAACGTCCTGAATTTC; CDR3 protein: CASRETGISGANVLNF
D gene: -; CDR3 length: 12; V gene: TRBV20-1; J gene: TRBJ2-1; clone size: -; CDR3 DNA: TGCAGTGTCGGAAGTTTGTACAATGAGCAGTTCTTC; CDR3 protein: CSVGSLYNEQFF
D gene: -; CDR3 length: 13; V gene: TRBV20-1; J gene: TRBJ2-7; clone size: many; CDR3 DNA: TGCAGTGCTAGAGGGACAGCCGATTACGAGCAGTACTTC; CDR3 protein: CSARGTADYEQYF
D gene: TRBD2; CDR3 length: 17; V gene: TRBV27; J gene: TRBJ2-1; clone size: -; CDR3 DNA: TGTGCCAGCAGTTACCGGGAACTAGCGGGAGGGACCAATGAGCAGTTCTTC; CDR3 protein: CASSYRELAGGTNEQFF
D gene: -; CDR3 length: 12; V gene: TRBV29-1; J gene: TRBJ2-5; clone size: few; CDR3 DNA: TGCAGCGTTGTACCGAGGGTCGAGACCCAGTACTTC; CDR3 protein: CSVVPRVETQYF
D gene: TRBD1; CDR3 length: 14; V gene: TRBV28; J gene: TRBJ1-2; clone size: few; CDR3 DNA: TGTGCCAGCAGAGTTGACAGGGGAGGCTATGGCTACACCTTC; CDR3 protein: CASRVDRGGYGYTF
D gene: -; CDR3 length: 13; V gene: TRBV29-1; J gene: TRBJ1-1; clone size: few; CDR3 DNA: TGCAGCGTTGGTCGGTCCATGAACACTGAAGCTTTCTTT; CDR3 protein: CSVGRSMNTEAFF
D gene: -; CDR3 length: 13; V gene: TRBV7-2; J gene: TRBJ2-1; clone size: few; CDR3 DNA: TGTGCCAGCAGCTTTCAAAACAGGGATGAGCAGTTCTTC; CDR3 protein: CASSFQNRDEQFF
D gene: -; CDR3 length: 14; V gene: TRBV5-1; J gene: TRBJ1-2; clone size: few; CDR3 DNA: TGCGCCAGCCGGGGTTCCACCTCTAACTATGGCTACACCTTC; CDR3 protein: CASRGSTSNYGYTF
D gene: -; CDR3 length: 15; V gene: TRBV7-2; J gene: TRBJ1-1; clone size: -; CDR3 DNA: TGTGCCAGCAGCTTAGACGGGGCGAAGAACACTGAAGCTTTCTTT; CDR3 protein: CASSLDGAKNTEAFF
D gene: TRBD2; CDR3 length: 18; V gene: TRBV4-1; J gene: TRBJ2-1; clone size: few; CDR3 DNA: TGCGCCAGCAGCCAAGGTCCCCCCGGGCTAGCGGGGAGCTATGAGCAGTTCTTC; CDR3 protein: CASSQGPPGLAGSYEQFF
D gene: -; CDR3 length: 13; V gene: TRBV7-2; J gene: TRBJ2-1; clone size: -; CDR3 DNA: TGTGCCAGCAGCTTAGTCATTCGGGGTGAGCAGTTCTTC; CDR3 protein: CASSLVIRGEQFF
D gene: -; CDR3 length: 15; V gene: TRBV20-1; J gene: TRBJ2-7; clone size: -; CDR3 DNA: TGCAGTGCTATAATTCCTGGCCTCCTCTCCTACGAGCAGTACTTC; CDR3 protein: CSAIIPGLLSYEQYF
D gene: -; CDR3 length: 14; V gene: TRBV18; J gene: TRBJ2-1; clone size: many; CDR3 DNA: TGTGCCAGCTCACCAACCCAGGGCACCCATGAGCAGTTCTTC; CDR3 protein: CASSPTQGTHEQFF
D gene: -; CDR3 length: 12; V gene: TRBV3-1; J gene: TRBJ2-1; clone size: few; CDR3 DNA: TGTGCCAGCAGCCAGATCCGGGGTGAGCAGTTCTTC; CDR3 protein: CASSQIRGEQFF
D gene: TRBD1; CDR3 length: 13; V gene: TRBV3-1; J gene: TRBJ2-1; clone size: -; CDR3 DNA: TGTGCCAGCACTCACACTACGGGACAGGGGCAGTTCTTC; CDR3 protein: CASTHTTGQGQFF
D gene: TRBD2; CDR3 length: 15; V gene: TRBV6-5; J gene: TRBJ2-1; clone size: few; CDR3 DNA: TGTGCCAGCAGTCCGGGAGGGAAGTCCTACAATGAGCAGTTCTTC; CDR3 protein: CASSPGGKSYNEQFF
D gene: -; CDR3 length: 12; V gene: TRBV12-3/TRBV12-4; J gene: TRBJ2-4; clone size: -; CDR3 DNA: TGTGCCAGCAGTTTAAACCGCGACATTCAGTACTTC; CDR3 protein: CASSLNRDIQYF
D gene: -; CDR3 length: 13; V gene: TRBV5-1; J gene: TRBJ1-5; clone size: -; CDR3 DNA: TGCGCCAGCAGCTTGCTTCCCGGTCAGCCCCAGCATTTT; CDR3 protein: CASSLLPGQPQHF
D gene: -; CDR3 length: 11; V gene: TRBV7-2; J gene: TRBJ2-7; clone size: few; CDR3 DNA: TGTGCCAGCAGGCAGTATTACGAGCAGTACTTC; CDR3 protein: CASRQYYEQYF
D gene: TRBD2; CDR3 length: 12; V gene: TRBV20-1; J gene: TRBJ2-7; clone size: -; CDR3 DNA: TGCAGTGCTAGACTAGCGGACTACGAGCAGTACTTC; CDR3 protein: CSARLADYEQYF
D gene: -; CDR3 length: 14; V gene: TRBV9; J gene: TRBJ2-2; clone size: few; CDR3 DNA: TGTGCCAGCAGCGTGGGTCCGAACACCGGGGAGCTGTTTTTT; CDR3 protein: CASSVGPNTGELFF
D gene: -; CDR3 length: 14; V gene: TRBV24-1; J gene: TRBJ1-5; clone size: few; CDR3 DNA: TGTGCCACCGGAGGGGAGGGCTCCGGTCAGCCCCAGCATTTT; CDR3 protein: CATGGEGSGQPQHF
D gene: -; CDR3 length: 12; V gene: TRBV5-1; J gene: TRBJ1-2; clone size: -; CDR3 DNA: TGCGCCAGCAGCTTGGAAGATGGTGGCTACACCTTC; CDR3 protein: CASSLEDGGYTF